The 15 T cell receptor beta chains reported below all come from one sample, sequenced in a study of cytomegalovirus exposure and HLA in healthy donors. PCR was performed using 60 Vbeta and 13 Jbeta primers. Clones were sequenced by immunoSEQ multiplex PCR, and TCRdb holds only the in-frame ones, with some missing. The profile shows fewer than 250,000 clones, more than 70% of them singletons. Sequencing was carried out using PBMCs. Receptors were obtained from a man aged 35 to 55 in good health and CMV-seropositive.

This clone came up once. CDR3: CASSLLQRSYEQYF. CDR3 coding DNA: TGTGCCAGCAGTTTATTGCAGCGCTCCTACGAGCAGTACTTC. The gene calls are TRBV28 and TRBJ2-7; no clear D. The germline V and J ends were trimmed by 1 base and 0 bases, with 7 bases remaining between them. From germline, CDR1 is MDHEN and CDR2 SYDVKM. CDR3 length: 14 amino acids.

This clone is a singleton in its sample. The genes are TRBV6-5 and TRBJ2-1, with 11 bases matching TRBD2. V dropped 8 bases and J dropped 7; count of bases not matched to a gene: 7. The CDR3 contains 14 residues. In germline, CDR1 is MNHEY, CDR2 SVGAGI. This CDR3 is CASRPGLAVNEQFF. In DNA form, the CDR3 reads TGTGCCAGCCGCCCGGGACTAGCGGTTAATGAGCAGTTCTTC.

The CDR3: CASSPAPQREQYF. CDR3 bases: TGTGCCAGCTCACCCGCGCCGCAGCGGGAGCAGTACTTC. J is TRBJ2-7 and V is TRBV18, with D possibly matching TRBD2 (5 bases). CDR1 KGHSH and CDR2 LQKENI come from the germline V gene. V was clipped by 3 bases and J by 7 bases, with 13 bases between them. CDR3 size: 13 residues.

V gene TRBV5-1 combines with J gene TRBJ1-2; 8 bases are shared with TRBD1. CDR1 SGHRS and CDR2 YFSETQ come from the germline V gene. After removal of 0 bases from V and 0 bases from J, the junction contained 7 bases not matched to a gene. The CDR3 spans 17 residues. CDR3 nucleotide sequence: TGCGCCAGCAGCTTGGCGGCAGGGGGCTCCTCTAACTATGGCTACACCTTC. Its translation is CASSLAAGGSSNYGYTF.

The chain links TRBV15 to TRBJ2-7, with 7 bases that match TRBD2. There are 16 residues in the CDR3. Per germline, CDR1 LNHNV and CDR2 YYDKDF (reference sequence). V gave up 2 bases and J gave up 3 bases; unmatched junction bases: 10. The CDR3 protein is CATSRSRTAGVYEQYF. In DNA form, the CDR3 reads TGTGCCACCAGCAGATCCAGGACGGCGGGAGTCTACGAGCAGTACTTC. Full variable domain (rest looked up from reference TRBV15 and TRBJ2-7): DAMVIQNPRYQVTQFGKPVTLSCSQTLNHNVMYWYQQKSSQAPKLLFHYYDKDFNNEADTPDNFQSRRPNTSFCFLDIRSPGLGDTAMYLCATSRSRTAGVYEQYFGPGTRLTVT.

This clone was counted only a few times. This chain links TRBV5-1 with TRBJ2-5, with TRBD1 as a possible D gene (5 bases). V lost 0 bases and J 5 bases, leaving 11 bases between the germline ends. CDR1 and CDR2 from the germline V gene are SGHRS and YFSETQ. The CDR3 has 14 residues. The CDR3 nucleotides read TGCGCCAGCAGCTTGGCAGGGTCCGGCGAGACCCAGTACTTC. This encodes CASSLAGSGETQYF.

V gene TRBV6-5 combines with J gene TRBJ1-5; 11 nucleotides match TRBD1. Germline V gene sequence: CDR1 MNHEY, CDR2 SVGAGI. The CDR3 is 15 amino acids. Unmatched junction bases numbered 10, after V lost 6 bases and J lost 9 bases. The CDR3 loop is CASRYGGTGGTPQHF. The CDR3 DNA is TGTGCCAGCAGATACGGGGGGACAGGGGGAACGCCCCAGCATTTT.

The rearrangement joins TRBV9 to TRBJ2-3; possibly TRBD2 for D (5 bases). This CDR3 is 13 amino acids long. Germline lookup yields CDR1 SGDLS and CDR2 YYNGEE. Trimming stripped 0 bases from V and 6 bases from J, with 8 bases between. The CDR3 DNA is TGTGCCAGCAGCGTAGGGACTTACGATACGCAGTATTTT. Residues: CASSVGTYDTQYF.

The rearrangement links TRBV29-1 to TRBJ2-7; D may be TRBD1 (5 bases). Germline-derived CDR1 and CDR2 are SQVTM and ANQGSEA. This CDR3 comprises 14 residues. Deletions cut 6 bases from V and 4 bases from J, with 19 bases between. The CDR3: CSVQVGAQIYEQYF. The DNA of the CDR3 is TGCAGCGTACAAGTTGGGGCCCAGATATACGAGCAGTACTTC.

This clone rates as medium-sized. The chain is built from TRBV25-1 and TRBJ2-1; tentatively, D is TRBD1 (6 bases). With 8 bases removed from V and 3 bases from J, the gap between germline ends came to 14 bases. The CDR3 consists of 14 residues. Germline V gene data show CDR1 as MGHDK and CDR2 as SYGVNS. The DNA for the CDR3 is TGTGCCAGCGGGACGTACAGGGACTACAATGAGCAGTTCTTC. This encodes CASGTYRDYNEQFF.

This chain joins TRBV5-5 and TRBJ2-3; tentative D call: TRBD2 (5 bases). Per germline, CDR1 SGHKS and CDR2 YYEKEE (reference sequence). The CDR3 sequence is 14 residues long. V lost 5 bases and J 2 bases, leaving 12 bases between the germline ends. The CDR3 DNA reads TGTGCCAGCAGGACCACTAGATACACAGATACGCAGTATTTT. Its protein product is CASRTTRYTDTQYF.

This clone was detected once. This chain's CDR3 is CASSDRTEGTNEKLFF. CDR3 bases: TGTGCCAGCAGCGACCGGACAGAGGGGACTAATGAAAAACTGTTTTTT. The J gene is TRBJ1-4, the V gene TRBV7-9; tentative D call: TRBD1 (6 bases). V lost 5 bases to trimming and J lost 2 bases, with 15 bases between them. CDR1 and CDR2 (germline): SEHNR, FQNEAQ (reference sequence). CDR3 length equals 16 residues.

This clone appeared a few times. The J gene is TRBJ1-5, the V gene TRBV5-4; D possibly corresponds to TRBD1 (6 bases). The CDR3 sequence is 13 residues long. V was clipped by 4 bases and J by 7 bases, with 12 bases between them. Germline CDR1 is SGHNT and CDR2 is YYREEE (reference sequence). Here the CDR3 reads CASSPDRRQPQHF. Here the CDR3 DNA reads TGTGCCAGCAGCCCCGACAGGAGGCAGCCCCAGCATTTT.

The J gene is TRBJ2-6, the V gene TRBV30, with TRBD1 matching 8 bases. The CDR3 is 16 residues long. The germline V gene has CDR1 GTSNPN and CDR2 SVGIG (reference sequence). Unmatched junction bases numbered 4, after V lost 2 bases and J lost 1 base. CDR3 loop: CAWSNGQGSGANVLTF. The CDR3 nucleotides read TGTGCCTGGAGTAACGGACAGGGATCTGGGGCCAACGTCCTGACTTTC.

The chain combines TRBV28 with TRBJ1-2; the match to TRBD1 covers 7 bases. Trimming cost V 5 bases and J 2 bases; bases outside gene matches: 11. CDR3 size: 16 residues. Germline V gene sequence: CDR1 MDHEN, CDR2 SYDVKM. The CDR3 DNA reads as TGTGCCAGCAGTACACACTCTGACAGGGCCAACTATGGCTACACCTTC. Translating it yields CASSTHSDRANYGYTF.